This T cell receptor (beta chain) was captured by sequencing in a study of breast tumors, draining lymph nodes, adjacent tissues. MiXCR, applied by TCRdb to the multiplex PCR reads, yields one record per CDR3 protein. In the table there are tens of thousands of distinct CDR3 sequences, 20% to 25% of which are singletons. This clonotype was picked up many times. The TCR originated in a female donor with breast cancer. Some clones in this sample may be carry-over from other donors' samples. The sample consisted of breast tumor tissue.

This CDR3 reads CASSFWGLAGEYETQYF. CDR3 nucleotides: TGCGCCAGCAGCTTTTGGGGACTAGCGGGAGAGTATGAGACCCAGTACTTC. V is TRBV5-1 and J is TRBJ2-5, with 14 bases fitting TRBD2. J gave up 5 bases and V 2 bases, and 8 bases lay outside the gene matches. The germline V gene has CDR1 SGHRS and CDR2 YFSETQ. This CDR3 has 17 residues. Variable domain in full (rest from reference TRBV5-1 and TRBJ2-5): KAGVTQTPRYLIKTRGQQVTLSCSPISGHRSVSWYQQTPGQGLQFLFEYFSETQRNKGNFPGRFSGRQFSNSRSEMNVSTLELGDSALYLCASSFWGLAGEYETQYFGPGTRLLVL.